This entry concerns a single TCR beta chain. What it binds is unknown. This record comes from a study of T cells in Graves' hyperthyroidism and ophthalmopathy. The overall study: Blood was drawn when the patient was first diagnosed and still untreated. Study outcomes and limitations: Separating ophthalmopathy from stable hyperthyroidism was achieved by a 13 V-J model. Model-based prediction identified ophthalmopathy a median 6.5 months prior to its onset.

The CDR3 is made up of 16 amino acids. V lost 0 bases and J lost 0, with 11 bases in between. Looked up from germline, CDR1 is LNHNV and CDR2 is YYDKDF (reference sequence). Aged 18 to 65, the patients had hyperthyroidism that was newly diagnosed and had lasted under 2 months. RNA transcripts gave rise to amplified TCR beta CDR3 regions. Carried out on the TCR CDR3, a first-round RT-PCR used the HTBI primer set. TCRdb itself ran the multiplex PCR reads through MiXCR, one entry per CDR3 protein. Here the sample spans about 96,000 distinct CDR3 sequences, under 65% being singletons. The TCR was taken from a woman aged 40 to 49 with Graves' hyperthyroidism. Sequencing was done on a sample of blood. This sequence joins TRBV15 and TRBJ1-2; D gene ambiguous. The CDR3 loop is CATSRDLAGANYGYTF. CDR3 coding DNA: TGTGCCACCAGCAGAGATTTAGCGGGAGCTAACTATGGCTACACCTTC.